A selection of T cell receptor beta chains follows, all from one sample in a study of blood T cell repertoires in COVID-19. TCRdb's copy holds only in-frame clones and misses some; the assay was immunoSEQ multiplex PCR. Of hundreds of thousands of clones in the sample, 87% were seen once. Sequences were obtained from PBMCs or T cells enriched from blood (not recorded which). These receptors were collected from a woman younger than 35 who had recovered from COVID-19. Both conserved end residues are part of each CDR3. The D gene is left open where the match is weak. Size tells how often a clone was seen (once, few, many) or the class of an expanded clone, and some rows leave it out.

clone_size,j_call,d_call,v_call,cdr3_aa,cdr3_nt
NA,TRBJ2-1,TRBD2,TRBV30,CALTTFSGGLTPQPYNEQFF,TGTGCCCTGACCACCTTTAGCGGGGGGCTTACCCCTCAGCCCTACAATGAGCAGTTCTTC
NA,TRBJ2-2,NA,TRBV7-3,CASSFLAPGELFF,TGTGCCAGCAGCTTCTTAGCTCCCGGGGAGCTGTTTTTT
NA,TRBJ1-2,NA,TRBV6-5,CASIGISGYTF,TGTGCCAGCATCGGGATTTCTGGCTACACCTTC
NA,TRBJ2-7,TRBD2,TRBV28,CASSKAGGSSYEQYF,TGTGCCAGCAGTAAAGCGGGAGGTAGCTCCTACGAGCAGTACTTC
NA,TRBJ1-5,TRBD1,TRBV2,CASSVQGGDQPQHF,TGTGCCAGCAGCGTACAGGGGGGAGATCAGCCCCAGCATTTT
NA,TRBJ2-6,TRBD1,TRBV27,CASSLSWDRDFSGANVLTF,TGTGCCAGCAGTTTATCGTGGGACAGGGATTTCTCTGGGGCCAACGTCCTGACTTTC
NA,TRBJ1-1,NA,TRBV2,CASNQGNTEAFF,TGTGCCAGCAACCAGGGCAACACTGAAGCTTTCTTT
NA,TRBJ2-1,NA,TRBV5-4,CASSSTRSYNEQFF,TGTGCCAGCAGCTCTACGCGGAGCTACAATGAGCAGTTCTTC
once,TRBJ2-3,NA,TRBV9,CASSLLVATDTQYF,TGTGCCAGCAGCTTGCTGGTGGCCACAGATACGCAGTATTTT
NA,TRBJ1-6,TRBD1,TRBV5-4,CASSHGQGSSYNSPLHF,TGTGCCAGCAGCCATGGACAGGGTAGCTCCTATAATTCACCCCTCCACTTT
NA,TRBJ1-1,NA,TRBV7-8,CASSLEKGRGTSGDMNTEAFF,TGTGCCAGCAGCTTAGAGAAAGGCAGGGGCACCTCAGGGGACATGAACACTGAAGCTTTCTTT
NA,TRBJ2-3,TRBD2,TRBV3-1/TRBV3-2,CASGRLAGSEIDGESSTDTQYF,TGTGCCAGCGGACGACTAGCGGGGTCAGAGATAGATGGGGAAAGTAGCACAGATACGCAGTATTTT
NA,TRBJ1-1,TRBD1,TRBV4-3,CASSQITGGFTEAFF,TGCGCCAGCAGCCAAATCACAGGGGGCTTCACTGAAGCTTTCTTT